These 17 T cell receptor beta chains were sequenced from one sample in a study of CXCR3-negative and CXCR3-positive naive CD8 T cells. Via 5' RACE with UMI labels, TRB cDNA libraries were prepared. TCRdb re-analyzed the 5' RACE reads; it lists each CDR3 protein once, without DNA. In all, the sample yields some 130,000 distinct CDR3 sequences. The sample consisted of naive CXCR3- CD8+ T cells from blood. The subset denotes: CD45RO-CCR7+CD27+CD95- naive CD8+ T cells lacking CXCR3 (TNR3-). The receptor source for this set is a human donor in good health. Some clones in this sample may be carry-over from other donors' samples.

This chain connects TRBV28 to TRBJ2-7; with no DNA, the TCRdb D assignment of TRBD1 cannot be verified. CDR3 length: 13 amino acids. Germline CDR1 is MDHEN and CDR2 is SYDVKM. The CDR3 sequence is CASLGQASYEQYF.

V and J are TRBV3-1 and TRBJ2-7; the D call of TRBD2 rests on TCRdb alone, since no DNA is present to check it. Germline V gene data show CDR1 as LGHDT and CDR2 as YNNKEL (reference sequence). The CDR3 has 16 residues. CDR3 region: CASSQVEGPSSYEQYF.

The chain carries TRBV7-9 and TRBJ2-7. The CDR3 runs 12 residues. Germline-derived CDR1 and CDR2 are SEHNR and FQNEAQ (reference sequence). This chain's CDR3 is CASSLARNEQYF.

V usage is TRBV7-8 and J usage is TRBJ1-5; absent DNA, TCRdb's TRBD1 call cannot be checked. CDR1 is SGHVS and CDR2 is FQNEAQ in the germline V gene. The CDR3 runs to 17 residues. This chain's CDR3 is CASSLIGGRASIQPQHF.

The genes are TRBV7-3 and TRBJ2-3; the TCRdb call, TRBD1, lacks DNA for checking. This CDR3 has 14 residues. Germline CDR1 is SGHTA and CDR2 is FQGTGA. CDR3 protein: CASSFSGQTDTQYF.

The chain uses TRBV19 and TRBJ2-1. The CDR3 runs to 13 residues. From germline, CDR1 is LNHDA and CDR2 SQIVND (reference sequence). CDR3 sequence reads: CASAAIHYNEQFF.

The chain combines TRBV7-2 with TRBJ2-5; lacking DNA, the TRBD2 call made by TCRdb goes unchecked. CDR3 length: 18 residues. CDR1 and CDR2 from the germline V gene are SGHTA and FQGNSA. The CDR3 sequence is CASSLSSLGTSDMETQYF.

The CDR3 sequence: CSARDPLGGYEQYF. V is TRBV20-1 and J is TRBJ2-7; TCRdb returns TRBD1, unconfirmable since there is no DNA. CDR1 and CDR2 from the germline V gene are DFQATT and SNEGSKA (reference sequence). The length of the CDR3 is 14 residues.

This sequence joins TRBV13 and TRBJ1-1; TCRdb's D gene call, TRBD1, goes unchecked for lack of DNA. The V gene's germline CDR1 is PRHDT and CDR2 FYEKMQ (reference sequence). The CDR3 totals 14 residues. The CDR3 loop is CASSSGTGNTEAFF.

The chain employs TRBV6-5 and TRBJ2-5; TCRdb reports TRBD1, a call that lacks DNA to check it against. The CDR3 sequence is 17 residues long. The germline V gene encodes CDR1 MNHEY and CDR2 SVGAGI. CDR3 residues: CASSYGGTGGAQETQYF.

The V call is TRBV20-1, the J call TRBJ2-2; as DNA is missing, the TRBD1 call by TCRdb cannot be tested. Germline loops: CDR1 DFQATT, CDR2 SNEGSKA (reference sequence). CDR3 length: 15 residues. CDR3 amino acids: CSPPRDRDSTGELFF.

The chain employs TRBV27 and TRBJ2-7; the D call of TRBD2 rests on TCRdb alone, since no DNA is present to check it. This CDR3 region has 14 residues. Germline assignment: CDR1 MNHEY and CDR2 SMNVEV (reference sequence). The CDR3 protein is CASSSPGLDYEQYF.

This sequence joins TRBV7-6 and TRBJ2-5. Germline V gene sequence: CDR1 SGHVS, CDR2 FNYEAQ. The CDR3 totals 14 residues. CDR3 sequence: CASSLDDDQETQYF.

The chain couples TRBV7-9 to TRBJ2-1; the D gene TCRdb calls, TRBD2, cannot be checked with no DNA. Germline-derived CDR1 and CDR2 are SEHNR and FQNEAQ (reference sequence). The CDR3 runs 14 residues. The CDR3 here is CASSFPASDNEQFF.

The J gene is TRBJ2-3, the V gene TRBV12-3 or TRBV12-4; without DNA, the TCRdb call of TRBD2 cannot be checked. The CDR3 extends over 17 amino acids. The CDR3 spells CASSLALTTEAPDTQYF.

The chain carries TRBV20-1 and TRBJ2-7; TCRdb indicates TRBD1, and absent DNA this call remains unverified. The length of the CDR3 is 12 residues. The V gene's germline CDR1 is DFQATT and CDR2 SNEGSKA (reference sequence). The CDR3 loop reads CTRADFPYEQYF.

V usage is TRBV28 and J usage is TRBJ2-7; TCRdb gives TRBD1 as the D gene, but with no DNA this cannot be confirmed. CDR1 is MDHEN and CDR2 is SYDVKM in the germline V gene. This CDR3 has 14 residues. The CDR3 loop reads CASSDPGQRYEQYF.